Only a few counts were recorded for the clone carrying this T cell receptor (beta chain). Genomic DNA served as template for TCR beta VDJ and CDR3 profiling. MiXCR, applied by TCRdb to the reads, yields one record per CDR3 protein. The table shows roughly 220,000 distinct CDR3 sequences, with 65% occurring only once. This record comes from a study of CD8+CD57+ T cells in acquired aplastic anemia. Trimming left V 2 bases short and J 3 bases short, with 8 bases between. The germline gives CDR1 LNHNV, CDR2 YYDKDF (reference sequence). This CDR3 is 14 amino acids long. In patients chosen for sequencing, flow cytometry had shown CD8+CD57+ cell expansion.

The chain recombines TRBV15 with TRBJ1-5; D unclear. Material for sequencing was sorted CD4+, CD8+, or CD8+CD57+ T cells (not recorded which) from PBMCs. The origin of this receptor is a human donor with aplastic anemia. The CDR3 nucleotides are TGTGCCACCAGCAGAAGCAGGACCAATCAGCCCCAGCATTTT. Protein: CATSRSRTNQPQHF.